These 25 T cell receptor beta chains came from one sample sequenced in a study of CD4 T cells in relation to SARS-CoV-2 and coronaviruses. Unexposed donor CD4+ T cells date from 2011-2018, before the COVID-19 pandemic. After more than eight days of culture, CD4+ T cells were isolated. Assay used: immunoSEQ multiplex PCR; TCRdb lists only in-frame clones, some missing. This table has nearly 30,000 clones, approximately 80% appearing once. These receptors lack a known antigen. The sample consisted of CD4+ T cells from PBMCs, cultured in vitro. The receptors originated from a human donor in good health.

The chain links TRBV28 to TRBJ2-7; no clear D gene. V lost 2 bases, J lost 5 bases, and 7 bases lay in between. Germline CDR1 MDHEN, CDR2 SYDVKM. The CDR3 is 12 residues long. The chain's CDR3 is CASSLARDEQYF. Here the CDR3 DNA reads TGTGCCAGCAGTTTAGCTAGGGACGAGCAGTACTTC.

CDR3 region: CASGLVGNEQFF. In DNA, the CDR3 is TGTGCTAGTGGTTTGGTGGGGAATGAGCAGTTCTTC. The chain carries TRBV12-5 and TRBJ2-1; D uncertain. The CDR3 is 12 residues long. Trimming shortened V by 0 bases and J by 7 bases, and 4 bases separated the two germline ends. Germline-derived CDR1 and CDR2 are LGHNT and FRNRAP.

CDR3 residues: CATSRVTGHNSPLHF. DNA of the CDR3: TGTGCCACCAGCAGAGTAACGGGGCACAATTCACCCCTCCACTTT. The J gene is TRBJ1-6, the V gene TRBV15, with a possible D match to TRBD1 (5 bases). Germline V CDR1 and CDR2: LNHNV, YYDKDF (reference sequence). The CDR3 runs to 15 residues. V lost 1 base and J lost 7, with 11 bases in between.

This clone has a single count. J is TRBJ2-1 and V is TRBV10-3, with D tentatively TRBD1 (6 bases). Germline CDR1 and CDR2: ENHRY and SYGVKD. V was clipped by 4 bases and J by 4 bases, with 11 bases between them. This CDR3 region has 14 residues. The CDR3: CAISAGTLYNEQFF. CDR3 DNA sequence: TGTGCCATCAGTGCCGGGACACTATACAATGAGCAGTTCTTC.

The gene calls are TRBV6-5 and TRBJ2-3; 11 bases align to TRBD2. Losses at the gene ends were 5 bases for V and 0 bases for J; bases not matched to a gene: 1. This CDR3 contains 15 residues. The V gene's germline CDR1 is MNHEY and CDR2 SVGAGI. CDR3 nucleotide sequence: TGTGCCAGCAGTCGACTAGCGGGGAGCACAGATACGCAGTATTTT. It specifies CASSRLAGSTDTQYF.

A few counts support this clone. The CDR3 DNA reads as TGTGCCAGCAGCCCGCAGGGGTCGGGGGCTGGAAACACCATATATTTT. Translated: CASSPQGSGAGNTIYF. The chain is built from TRBV7-2 and TRBJ1-3; tentatively, D is TRBD1 (6 bases). With 5 bases removed from V and 2 bases from J, the gap between germline ends came to 16 bases. This CDR3 is built from 16 residues. The germline CDR1 and CDR2 sequences are SGHTA and FQGNSA. Full variable domain (outside the CDR3, taken from reference TRBV7-2 and TRBJ1-3): GAGVSQSPSNKVTEKGKDVELRCDPISGHTALYWYRQSLGQGLEFLIYFQGNSAPDKSGLPSDRFSAERTGGSVSTLTIQRTQQEDSAVYLCASSPQGSGAGNTIYFGEGSWLTVV.

The genes are TRBV30 and TRBJ2-3; D possibly corresponds to TRBD2 (6 bases). V was shortened by 5 bases and J by 3 bases, with 15 bases between the two germline ends. The CDR3 consists of 14 residues. Per the germline V gene, CDR1 is GTSNPN and CDR2 is SVGIG (reference sequence). Here the CDR3 reads CAWEEGRWTDTQYF. The DNA of the CDR3 is TGTGCCTGGGAGGAGGGGAGGTGGACAGATACGCAGTATTTT.

This clone occurred a few times. The chain is built from TRBV7-9 and TRBJ2-3, with 7 bases lining up with TRBD2. J lost 6 bases, V lost 1 base, and 7 bases had no gene match. Germline lookup yields CDR1 SEHNR and CDR2 FQNEAQ (reference sequence). The CDR3 totals 15 residues. This CDR3 reads CASSLVAGAGDTQYF. In DNA, the CDR3 is TGTGCCAGCAGCTTAGTTGCGGGAGCAGGGGATACGCAGTATTTT.

The rearrangement links TRBV7-8 to TRBJ2-5, with D hard to call. CDR1 and CDR2 from the germline V gene are SGHVS and FQNEAQ. V lost 5 bases and J lost 5, with 15 bases in between. The CDR3 contains 14 residues. The CDR3 here is CASSARLLGETQYF. Here the CDR3 DNA reads TGTGCCAGCAGCGCCCGCCTTTTGGGGGAGACCCAGTACTTC.

The chain recombines TRBV6-5 with TRBJ2-5; 7 bases map to TRBD2. Germline V gene lookup returns CDR1 MNHEY and CDR2 SVGAGI. After removal of 6 bases from V and 5 bases from J, the junction contained 9 bases not matched to a gene. CDR3 length: 14 residues. CDR3 residues: CASRRRTSWETQYF. DNA for the CDR3: TGTGCCAGCAGGCGCAGGACTAGTTGGGAGACCCAGTACTTC.

Worth noting for this clone: The identical CDR3 is also encoded by other nucleotide sequences in the sample. The chain has TRBV6-2 or TRBV6-3 and TRBJ2-7; TRBD1 agrees at 11 bases. The CDR3 spans 14 residues. After removal of 5 bases from V and 3 bases from J, the junction contained 3 bases not matched to a gene. CDR1 and CDR2 (germline): MNHEY, SVGEGT. CDR3 loop: CASSPGQGVYEQYF. The CDR3 coding sequence is TGTGCCAGCAGTCCGGGACAGGGGGTCTACGAGCAGTACTTC.

The rearrangement joins TRBV7-9 to TRBJ1-2; 7 nucleotides agree with TRBD1. The CDR3 extends over 14 amino acids. The V segment lost 6 bases and the J segment 7 bases; nucleotides outside the gene matches: 11. Germline V lookup: CDR1 SEHNR, CDR2 FQNEAQ (reference sequence). CDR3 amino acids: CASSRLGTAIGYTF. In nucleotides, the CDR3 is TGTGCCAGCAGTCGCCTGGGGACAGCTATTGGCTACACCTTC.

This chain links TRBV5-1 with TRBJ2-3, with D perhaps TRBD1 (6 bases). This CDR3 comprises 17 residues. CDR1 and CDR2 from the germline V gene are SGHRS and YFSETQ. Trimming stripped 4 bases from V and 2 bases from J, with 20 bases between. In DNA, the CDR3 is TGCGCCAGCAGCCCTACAGTCACAGGGCTTCACACAGATACGCAGTATTTT. Protein sequence: CASSPTVTGLHTDTQYF.

The genes are TRBV2 and TRBJ1-5; D gene unclear. Per germline, CDR1 SNHLY and CDR2 FYNNEI. CDR3 size: 13 residues. The germline V and J ends were trimmed by 7 bases and 3 bases, with 10 bases remaining between them. This CDR3 reads CASTLVYNQPQHF. The CDR3, as DNA: TGTGCCAGCACGCTGGTCTACAATCAGCCCCAGCATTTT.

The chain is built from TRBV7-9 and TRBJ2-5, with D tentatively TRBD2 (6 bases). The V gene's germline CDR1 is SEHNR and CDR2 FQNEAQ (reference sequence). The CDR3 has 14 residues. The V and J ends lost 3 bases and 5 bases respectively, with 13 bases between them. The CDR3 loop is CASSLEGTGETQYF. The CDR3 coding sequence is TGTGCCAGCAGCTTGGAGGGGACGGGGGAGACCCAGTACTTC.

V gene TRBV6-5 combines with J gene TRBJ1-1; 7 nucleotides line up with TRBD1. The V segment lost 5 bases and the J segment 0 bases; nucleotides outside the gene matches: 6. Germline lookup yields CDR1 MNHEY and CDR2 SVGAGI. The CDR3 runs to 15 residues. The CDR3 loop reads CASSQGDTMNTEAFF. CDR3 bases: TGTGCCAGCAGTCAGGGGGACACCATGAACACTGAAGCTTTCTTT.

This rearrangement joins TRBV6-5 to TRBJ2-3, with a tentative D call TRBD2 (7 bases). V dropped 6 bases and J dropped 1 base, with 14 bases sitting between them. Looked up from germline, CDR1 is MNHEY and CDR2 is SVGAGI. The CDR3 contains 15 residues. CDR3 sequence: CASSPGGGGTDTQYF. The CDR3 nucleotides read TGTGCCAGCAGCCCCGGCGGGGGCGGCACAGATACGCAGTATTTT.

This chain links TRBV6-5 with TRBJ1-2; a weak D match, TRBD1 (6 bases). Germline V gene sequence: CDR1 MNHEY, CDR2 SVGAGI. There are 12 residues in the CDR3. The V end lost 7 bases, the J end lost 7 bases, and 13 bases lay between the germline ends. The CDR3 loop is CASNPGAGGYTF. The CDR3 DNA reads TGTGCCAGCAACCCAGGGGCTGGTGGCTACACCTTC.

This clone was counted a few times. The gene calls are TRBV19 and TRBJ1-1; D gene unclear. Germline assignment: CDR1 LNHDA and CDR2 SQIVND (reference sequence). This CDR3 spans 11 amino acids. The germline V and J ends were trimmed by 4 bases and 13 bases, with 13 bases remaining between them. The CDR3, as DNA: TGTGCCAGTAGTAATACGGACGTTGGTTTCTTT. Its protein product is CASSNTDVGFF.

This chain connects TRBV4-1 to TRBJ1-4, with D maybe TRBD1 (5 bases). The germline V and J ends were trimmed by 2 bases and 3 bases, with 7 bases remaining between them. Germline V gene data show CDR1 as MGHRA and CDR2 as YSYEKL. The CDR3 is 14 amino acids. The CDR3 DNA follows: TGCGCCAGCAGCCAAAGGGACTCTAATGAAAAACTGTTTTTT. This sequence encodes CASSQRDSNEKLFF.

This clone has just a few counts. The chain uses TRBV12-3 or TRBV12-4 and TRBJ2-2, with D perhaps TRBD2 (6 bases). V lost 5 bases to trimming and J lost 8 bases, with 9 bases between them. The CDR3 sequence is 12 residues long. The CDR3 reads CASSRGLGELFF. In DNA, the CDR3 is TGTGCCAGCAGTCGGGGGTTGGGGGAGCTGTTTTTT.

V is TRBV4-3 and J is TRBJ2-6; D is unclear. CDR1 and CDR2 (germline): LGHNA, YSLEER. The CDR3 consists of 16 residues. Trimming stripped 0 bases from V and 4 bases from J, with 10 bases between. The CDR3 coding sequence is TGCGCCAGCAGCCAAGATCCGATCGCCGGGGCCAACGTCCTGACTTTC. This translates into CASSQDPIAGANVLTF.

This chain connects TRBV2 to TRBJ2-5; 10 nucleotides align to TRBD2. Germline CDR1 SNHLY, CDR2 FYNNEI. This CDR3 is built from 15 residues. The trim removed 4 bases at V and 5 bases at J, leaving 7 bases unmatched. CDR3 loop: CASSGAGGPRETQYF. The CDR3 nucleotides are TGTGCCAGCAGTGGAGCGGGAGGGCCCAGGGAGACCCAGTACTTC. Complete variable domain (other parts from reference TRBV2 and TRBJ2-5): EPEVTQTPSHQVTQMGQEVILRCVPISNHLYFYWYRQILGQKVEFLVSFYNNEISEKSEIFDDQFSVERPDGSNFTLKIRSTKLEDSAMYFCASSGAGGPRETQYFGPGTRLLVL.

For the CDR3, the DNA is TGTGCCAGCAGCGCGCAACTGGCTGGGACCCAGTACTTC. Amino acid sequence: CASSAQLAGTQYF. V is TRBV9 and J is TRBJ2-5; D uncertain. Trimming removed 3 bases from V and 7 bases from J, with 13 bases in between. CDR3 length equals 13 residues. Germline V gives CDR1 SGDLS, CDR2 YYNGEE.

In nucleotides, the CDR3 is TGTGCCAGCACCCCTCAACTCTCCCTAGAGGGGGCGCATGGGGCCAACGTCCTGACTTTC. Protein: CASTPQLSLEGAHGANVLTF. The chain has TRBV7-9 and TRBJ2-6; 7 bases agree with TRBD1. Germline V gene sequence: CDR1 SEHNR, CDR2 FQNEAQ (reference sequence). The CDR3 extends over 20 amino acids. With V trimmed by 7 bases and J by 3 bases, 21 bases remained unmatched.